This T cell receptor (beta chain) was identified in a study of graft-versus-host responses after intestinal transplantation (dated by TCRdb to the early 2020s). For the study in its entirety: The transplants that recipients received were multivisceral, liver-intestinal, or isolated intestinal. Instead of going to the commercial service, samples from a few later patients were sequenced in-house on an Illumina MiSeq and processed with MiXCR. Donor T cell macrochimerism was defined as a peak of at least 4% donor T cells among recipient peripheral blood mononuclear cells. Alloreactive clones were identified by sequencing pre-transplant mixed lymphocyte reaction products and comparing these products with unstimulated pre-transplant donor and recipient T cells. Graft-versus-host and host-versus-graft alloreactive T cell clones were tracked in the graft, circulation and bone marrow after intestinal transplantation using bulk TCR-beta CDR3 sequencing. All recipients received anti-thymocyte globulin induction followed by maintenance tacrolimus and steroids for approximately 3 years. The cohort enrolled approximately 24 intestinal transplant recipients, one of whom was a retransplant, and a few patients without pretransplant specimens were excluded. Findings and caveats that apply to the study as a whole: Early after transplant, declines in HvG clones were associated with peak levels of circulating GvH clones. Conclusions were limited by the relatively low number and heterogeneity of intestinal transplant patients. GvH clones turned up in recipient bone marrow, with some appearing earlier in ileal mucosa or blood, a pattern consistent with an intestinal mucosal origin. High GvH to HvG T cell clonal ratios were observed in the allografts of patients with donor T cell macrochimerism.

The intended sense of this specimen's time point label: cells obtained before transplantation from donor or recipient. CD3+CD4+ and CD3+CD8+ populations were FACS-sorted from unstimulated pre-transplant donor and recipient cells taken from spleen or lymph nodes. There are a few counts of this clone. Its antigen remains unidentified. It has no much larger one-base neighbor in the sample; base qualities were not kept. V is clipped by 5 bases and J by 5 bases, and the sequence between their germline boundaries is 13 bases long. CDR1 and CDR2 were assigned from the germline V gene (reference sequence) as SGHAT and FQDESV. Reading from cysteine to phenylalanine, the CDR3 counts 15 amino acids. The only DNA kept is the CDR3, 45 bases in frame from the first base. To prepare the library, the immunoSEQ multiplex PCR assay was applied. For most patients, genomic DNA was isolated with the Qiagen DNeasy Blood and Tissue Kit and shipped frozen to Adaptive Biotechnologies for TCR sequencing. High-throughput TCR-beta CDR3 sequencing of genomic DNA from most patients was performed by Adaptive Biotechnologies. Under the source paper's analysis protocol: Adaptive's ImmunoSEQ software was the source of the TCR sequencing data for roughly 19 patients, while a few other patients were processed with MiXCR and VDJtools. To correct CD4 versus CD8 sorting errors, any sequence found in both subsets at a frequency ratio below 5:1 was removed. CDR3 nucleotide sequences shared by donor and recipient were removed because the origin of these sequences could not be assigned. To count as alloreactive, a clone needed at least 2-fold expansion over unstimulated cells and a minimum CFSE-low frequency of 0.002% (template counts) or 0.001% (read counts). A clone was considered mappable if detected in the sequenced pre-transplant spleen, lymph node, or MLR CFSE-low populations of the donor or recipient. Cumulative frequency of alloreactive clones was calculated as a percentage of all sequences weighted by copy number. Entries here come from immuneACCESS through TCRdb and include only in-frame sequences with V and J called. Some clones fail to appear in such tables; in the studies checked, an unresolved V gene covers under half of the shortfall, and the cause of the remainder is unknown. That table is the source of V, J and clone size, and D and trimming were worked out from the DNA. Recorded for this sample are approximately 70,000 clones; about 87% of them occurred a single time. 0.39% of the sample lies in the top ten.

The rearrangement combines TRBV11-1 with TRBJ1-6; tentative D gene TRBD1, with 6 bases matching. The receptor comes from a human donor who was the organ donor for an intestinal transplant. Source: unstimulated CD4+ T cells sorted from spleen or lymph node cells, taken before transplant. At the DNA level, the sequence is TGTGCCAGCAGCCGCTTACAGGGCGATAATTCACCCCTCCACTTT. Protein translation: CASSRLQGDNSPLHF.